The rows below give T cell receptor beta chains drawn from one sample of a study of blood T cell repertoires in COVID-19. TCRdb's table, derived via immunoSEQ multiplex PCR, lists solely in-frame clones and lacks some. The table records around 130,000 clones, around 86% of them present only once. Sequencing was performed on PBMCs or T cells enriched from blood (not recorded which). The receptor source for this set is a man aged 30 to 45 who had recovered from COVID-19. The CDR3 runs from the conserved cysteine through the conserved F or W. The order of the fields is J gene, V gene, CDR3 protein.

J: TRBJ1-5
V: TRBV4-1
CDR3: CASSQAPASNQPQHF

J: TRBJ2-1
V: TRBV5-1
CDR3: CASSTVLAGGNEQFF

J: TRBJ2-5
V: TRBV19
CDR3: CASSIWGGAEETQYF

J: TRBJ2-2
V: TRBV5-1
CDR3: CASSTGLLLPGELFF

J: TRBJ2-3
V: TRBV7-9
CDR3: CASSLDQGTDTQYF

J: TRBJ2-7
V: TRBV30
CDR3: CAWNGGAEQYF

J: TRBJ1-1
V: TRBV29-1
CDR3: CSVEHGGMNTEAFF

J: TRBJ2-5
V: TRBV3-1/TRBV3-2
CDR3: CASSTGLADPLETQYF

J: TRBJ2-7
V: TRBV10-2
CDR3: CASSQQGYEQYF

J: TRBJ2-1
V: TRBV16
CDR3: CASSPAGGRNEQFF

J: TRBJ2-3
V: TRBV11-3
CDR3: CASSRRSGSGTDTQYF

J: TRBJ2-3
V: TRBV11-1
CDR3: CASSFLHGGEADTQYF

J: TRBJ2-5
V: TRBV11-2
CDR3: CASSPSGTIETQYF

J: TRBJ2-5
V: TRBV19
CDR3: CASSLDSQETQYF

J: TRBJ2-1
V: TRBV9
CDR3: CASSHPAGGSYNEQFF

J: TRBJ2-1
V: TRBV5-1
CDR3: CASSLAGTYSYNEQFF

J: TRBJ2-7
V: TRBV5-4
CDR3: CASSAGQGFEYF

J: TRBJ1-4
V: TRBV19
CDR3: CASSTRDSRDEKLFF

J: TRBJ2-2
V: TRBV5-1
CDR3: CASSYDRNTGELFF

J: TRBJ2-2
V: TRBV27
CDR3: CASSLTGAGTGELFF

J: TRBJ1-2
V: TRBV3-1/TRBV3-2
CDR3: CASSLTENYGYTF

J: TRBJ2-2
V: TRBV27
CDR3: CASSPQGTGNTGELFF

J: TRBJ1-1
V: TRBV9
CDR3: CASSTLERTGVNTEAFF

J: TRBJ2-1
V: TRBV7-2
CDR3: CASSSTISSYNEQFF

J: TRBJ2-7
V: TRBV18
CDR3: CASSPNQLAGVSEQYF

J: TRBJ2-5
V: TRBV4-1
CDR3: CASSQEAQGAKTQYF

J: TRBJ2-7
V: TRBV11-2
CDR3: CASTQGFGEQYF

J: TRBJ2-7
V: TRBV6-5
CDR3: CASSPLPKEPYEQYF

J: TRBJ1-1
V: TRBV6-1
CDR3: CASSEENSIFF

J: TRBJ2-5
V: TRBV5-1
CDR3: CASSSGLARLSQYF

J: TRBJ2-3
V: TRBV5-1
CDR3: CASSPGSGGATDTQYF

J: TRBJ2-3
V: TRBV2
CDR3: CASSEQLAGGDTQYF

J: TRBJ2-3
V: TRBV3-1/TRBV3-2
CDR3: CASSQAGVTDTQYF

J: TRBJ2-3
V: TRBV7-2
CDR3: CASSSQGGGTDTQYF

J: TRBJ2-7
V: TRBV24-1
CDR3: CATSDSRDNSYEQYF

J: TRBJ1-4
V: TRBV28
CDR3: CASRSPSNEKLFF

J: TRBJ1-6
V: TRBV6-5
CDR3: CASSRGQFNSPLHF

J: TRBJ2-7
V: TRBV25-1
CDR3: CASSDYWAWEQYF

J: TRBJ1-2
V: TRBV28
CDR3: CASTTSQGNYGYTF

J: TRBJ1-5
V: TRBV9
CDR3: CASSVGGDGNQPQHF

J: TRBJ1-2
V: TRBV5-4
CDR3: CASSLGGGYTF

J: TRBJ1-5
V: TRBV6-5
CDR3: CASSSGVWGQPQHF

J: TRBJ1-3
V: TRBV6-1
CDR3: CASSEQDYSGNTIYF

J: TRBJ1-3
V: TRBV18
CDR3: CASSPKGELRSGNTIYF

J: TRBJ2-3
V: TRBV5-8
CDR3: CASSWTAKSGTDTQYF

J: TRBJ2-3
V: TRBV7-3
CDR3: CASSWTSGSTDTQYF

J: TRBJ1-2
V: TRBV4-2
CDR3: CASSIQVESNYGYTF

J: TRBJ1-1
V: TRBV5-5
CDR3: CASSSDRVFTEAFF

J: TRBJ1-1
V: TRBV25-1
CDR3: CASKGWEPNTEAFF

J: TRBJ2-1
V: TRBV7-6
CDR3: CASSRSDRNEQFF

J: TRBJ2-3
V: TRBV15
CDR3: CATSRDGGADTQYF

J: TRBJ1-1
V: TRBV18
CDR3: CASSPNLNTEAFF

J: TRBJ2-3
V: TRBV11-3
CDR3: CASSFGQGADTQYF

J: TRBJ2-5
V: TRBV7-7
CDR3: CASSLALAYQETQYF

J: TRBJ2-1
V: TRBV30
CDR3: CASVRLAGLTSEQFF

J: TRBJ1-5
V: TRBV19
CDR3: CASSIESGPQHF

J: TRBJ2-3
V: TRBV6-6
CDR3: CASSLGTGGTDTQYF

J: TRBJ1-3
V: TRBV9
CDR3: CASSVSDRGSGNTIYF

J: TRBJ2-1
V: TRBV9
CDR3: CASSVLQGVLRNEQFF